This T cell receptor (beta chain) was retrieved from a study of tumor-infiltrating lymphocytes in glioblastoma multiforme. TCR beta libraries were built from RNA through three nested multiplex PCR rounds using modified ARM-PCR. Via MiXCR, TCRdb re-called the multiplex PCR reads, giving one row per CDR3 protein. The data contain more than 9,000 distinct CDR3 sequences, 60% to 70% of them seen just once; the ten biggest clones take up around 29%. Germline CDR1 is MNHNS and CDR2 is SASEGT. There are 13 residues in the CDR3. Study observations and caveats: Only one glioblastoma patient had TCR and mutation analysis.

This clonotype is categorized as medium-sized. Its antigen remains unidentified. One end of the junction varies from germline; a read error may be responsible. The sequencing sample was made of brain tumor tissue. The receptor was isolated from a male donor with glioblastoma. The rearrangement links TRBV6-1 to TRBJ2-7; TRBD1 aligns across 7 bases. This CDR3 is CASYDRASSEQYF. CDR3 bases: TGTGCCAGCTACGACAGGGCTTCCTCCGAGCAGTACTTC.